Below, one TCR beta chain is given with its context. TCRdb's table, derived via immunoSEQ multiplex PCR, lists solely in-frame clones and lacks some. The table records some 80,000 clones, about 95% of them present only once. The source of the sample is a study of T cell changes during pregnancy in multiple sclerosis. The CDR3 totals 16 residues. J gave up 4 bases and V 5 bases, and 13 bases lay outside the gene matches. The germline V gene encodes CDR1 MNHEY and CDR2 SMNVEV (reference sequence). The rearrangement uses TRBV27 and TRBJ2-7; 8 bases match TRBD2. The source material was peripheral blood, sampled in the second trimester of pregnancy. The receptor's source is a female donor with multiple sclerosis, enrolled in a pregnancy study. DNA of the CDR3: TGTGCCAGCAGTCCTACACTAGCGGCGCAGAGGTACGAGCAGTACTTC. It specifies CASSPTLAAQRYEQYF.